This T cell receptor (beta chain) was retrieved from a study of cytotoxic CD8 clonotypes in ibrutinib-treated CLL listed by TCRdb under 2021. In terms of the full investigation: The cohort was composed of about a dozen relapsed/refractory and around 14 treatment-naive patients; IGHV unmutated status was identified in about 17 patients. The response samples were drawn at a median of approximately 11 months into treatment, with a range of about 6 to 40 months. Partial responses were observed in roughly 24 patients and complete responses in 2; after a median follow-up of around 64 months, remission was maintained in approximately 15 patients and progression was observed in 12. All remission and progressive disease samples were collected while patients were still receiving ibrutinib. Longitudinal samples were available for about 30% of the roughly 90 trial participants. Cryopreserved peripheral blood mononuclear cells were obtained before treatment, at response, and at either sustained remission or disease progression. Samples averaged approximately 260,000 productive templates and some 96,000 productive rearrangements.

The time point label here, explained by the study, means: 12 to 13 months on ibrutinib. For TCR beta library preparation, 2 to 2.5 micrograms of genomic DNA were isolated from cryopreserved PBMCs. Longitudinal blood samples from CLL patients on ibrutinib monotherapy were analyzed using high-throughput TCR beta sequencing. The patients took part in an open-label, single-center phase 2 trial of ibrutinib monotherapy. The CDR3, cysteine through phenylalanine, is 15 amino acids long. The retained sequence is limited to the CDR3, 45 bases, with the frame set at the first base. Unmatched junction bases come to 10, with V trimmed by 0 bases and J by 7 bases. Based on the germline V gene, the CDR1 and CDR2 sequences are SQVTM and ANQGSEA. The full study reports these points: Public clonotypes were found to be uncommon and were observed to contract or remain stable during treatment; the increase in clonality was shown to reflect expansion of private clonotypes at ibrutinib response. At baseline, clonality was higher than in age-matched healthy donors and showed a strong correlation with circulating CD8+ T-cell counts. Sampling times were not matched between sustained-remission and progressing patients, and lymph node repertoires were not studied. Clonality rose at ibrutinib response, remained stable during sustained remission, and dropped back toward baseline at progression.

To note about this clone: Its recognized antigen is unknown. Base qualities are not at hand, and no much larger clone is one base apart.

Each clonotype received, on average, approximately 9.9x coverage in deep resolution sequencing performed on a MiSeq, where the target depth lay between 1 in 1 million and 1 in 200,000 T cells. The immunoSEQ hsTCRB Kit was used to generate the TCR beta libraries. The authors' pipeline ran thus. The data were analyzed with ImmunoSEQ Analyzer and ImmunoSEQ Data Assistant, and V, D and J gene assignments followed IMGT definitions. Clonality, which ranges from 0 to 1, was calculated as one minus the normalized Shannon entropy of productive rearrangement frequencies. Public clonotype analysis was restricted to overrepresented clonotypes comprising at least 0.05% of each patient's repertoire. Repertoires from approximately 13 age-matched healthy donors in immuneACCESS were used as clonality controls. Imported from immuneACCESS, the table was reduced by TCRdb to in-frame sequences with V and J called. These copies leave out some clones; in studies compared against another copy, an unresolved V gene accounts for under half, and the cause of the remainder is not known. V and J calls and clone size are given by that table; D and trimming were obtained from the DNA. The sample contains some 200,000 clones, roughly 65% of them found a single time. The top ten clonotypes cover roughly 6.4% of the sample.

The material sequenced was PBMCs, taken after 12 months of ibrutinib treatment. This receptor was identified in a human donor with chronic lymphocytic leukemia. This chain joins TRBV29-1 to TRBJ2-7, with TRBD1 identical over 9 junction bases. The CDR3 protein sequence reads: CSVEELTGGTREQYF. The nucleotides are TGCAGCGTTGAAGAATTGACAGGGGGTACGAGAGAGCAGTACTTC.